The TCR beta chain under discussion was sequenced for a study of shared T cell receptors in the human thymus. Generated by immunoSEQ multiplex PCR, the TCRdb table keeps only in-frame clones and is missing some. The table records 500,000 to 850,000 clones, 80% to 90% of them present only once. In addition, the sample was reused for a study of human thymus T cells. This second report adds: Donation was from healthy Finnish infants who were having corrective surgery that addressed congenital heart defects. It was from resections taken during corrective heart surgery that the thymus tissue came. Both thymic and peripheral blood repertoires showed apparently biased V and J usage. Unrelated individuals reportedly shared highly overlapping thymic TCR repertoires.

Material: thymocytes. This clonotype was obtained from a boy under two years old with a congenital heart defect.

In nucleotides, the CDR3 is TGCGCCAGCAGCCAAGATCAAAGAGACGGGACCTACGAGCAGTACTTC. Amino acid sequence: CASSQDQRDGTYEQYF. The rearrangement uses TRBV4-3 and TRBJ2-7; tentative D call: TRBD2 (5 bases). V was cut by 0 bases and J by 2 bases, with 14 bases left in between. The CDR3 is 16 residues long. Germline V gene sequence: CDR1 LGHNA, CDR2 YSLEER.